A single sample gave rise to the 6 T cell receptor beta chains below, sequenced in a study of OX40 agonist ivuxolimab in advanced cancers. Measured with immunoSEQ multiplex PCR; TCRdb has only the in-frame clones, and not every one. The sample has some 80,000 clones; about 94% are singletons. The material was CD4+ or CD8+ T cells sorted from blood, obtained in a trial of the OX40 agonist ivuxolimab. These receptors all stem from an adult with an advanced solid tumor such as melanoma, head and neck, liver or kidney cancer.

This sequence joins TRBV5-8 and TRBJ2-1; D may correspond to TRBD1 or TRBD2 (7 bases each). The germline V gene has CDR1 SGHTS and CDR2 YDEGEE. The CDR3 consists of 11 residues. The V and J ends lost 1 base and 14 bases respectively, with 10 bases between them. The CDR3, as DNA: TGTGCCAGCAGCTTGCCAGGGGGGGAGTTCTTC. Translation gives CASSLPGGEFF.

This sequence joins TRBV12-5 and TRBJ1-6; 9 positions agree with TRBD1. Germline assignment: CDR1 LGHNT and CDR2 FRNRAP. V was clipped by 1 base and J by 10 bases; unmatched bases: 20. This CDR3 region has 20 residues. Here the CDR3 DNA reads TGTGCTAGTGGTTTGGGGGCCCCGGGACAGGGCGGTGGCCGGTACTCACCCCTCCACTTT. It codes for CASGLGAPGQGGGRYSPLHF.

The V call is TRBV5-8, the J call TRBJ1-2; D not certain. V dropped 0 bases and J dropped 2 bases, with 14 bases sitting between them. In germline, CDR1 is SGHTS, CDR2 YDEGEE. This CDR3 region has 16 residues. In nucleotides, the CDR3 is TGTGCCAGCAGCTTGGATCGGGAGGGATCCAACTATGGCTACACCTTC. Translated, it gives CASSLDREGSNYGYTF.

The CDR3, as DNA: TGTGCCAGTAGTATAGGGGGAACCGGGGAGCTGTTTTTT. Encoded protein: CASSIGGTGELFF. This chain joins TRBV19 and TRBJ2-2; D is uncertain. Germline-derived CDR1 and CDR2 are LNHDA and SQIVND (reference sequence). The CDR3 totals 13 residues. Trimming removed 1 base from V and 5 bases from J, with 5 bases in between.

J is TRBJ1-2 and V is TRBV10-3; D is ambiguous. This CDR3 contains 15 residues. With 4 bases removed from V and 0 bases from J, the gap between germline ends came to 12 bases. Germline CDR1 is ENHRY and CDR2 is SYGVKD. The CDR3 spells CAISVGDYSNYGYTF. As DNA, the CDR3 is TGTGCCATCAGTGTGGGAGACTACTCTAACTATGGCTACACCTTC.

The rearrangement links TRBV9 to TRBJ2-3; 10 bases line up with TRBD2. Trimming cost V 0 bases and J 1 base; bases outside gene matches: 2. The CDR3 loop spans 16 amino acids. The germline V gene has CDR1 SGDLS and CDR2 YYNGEE. The CDR3 DNA sequence: TGTGCCAGCAGCGTAGTCCTAGCGGGGGGCACAGATACGCAGTATTTT. Translated: CASSVVLAGGTDTQYF. The variable domain in full, with the rest retrieved from reference TRBV9 and TRBJ2-3, is DSGVTQTPKHLITATGQRVTLRCSPRSGDLSVYWYQQSLDQGLQFLIQYYNGEERAKGNILERFSAQQFPDLHSELNLSSLELGDSALYFCASSVVLAGGTDTQYFGPGTRLTVL.